Listed here are 19 T cell receptor beta chains from one sample, sequenced in a study of T cells in Graves' hyperthyroidism and ophthalmopathy. Amplification of TCR beta CDR3 regions used RNA as the template. Carried out on the TCR CDR3, a first-round RT-PCR used the HTBI primer set. MiXCR was run by TCRdb on the multiplex PCR reads, yielding one entry per CDR3 protein. The data hold about 500,000 distinct CDR3 sequences, with 16% observed a single time. Sequencing was performed on blood. The receptors here all came from a woman aged 25-40 years with Graves' ophthalmopathy.

Points on this clonotype: The junction differs from germline at one of its ends, possibly a read error. The chain employs TRBV5-1 and TRBJ2-3, with 8 positions matching TRBD2. This CDR3 has 15 residues. Germline V gene sequence: CDR1 SGHRS, CDR2 YFSETQ. The CDR3 here is CASGLMGGRSDTQYF. Written as DNA, the CDR3 is TGCGCCAGCGGCTTGATGGGCGGGAGGTCGGATACGCAGTATTTT. The variable domain in full, completed from reference TRBV5-1 and TRBJ2-3, reads KAGVTQTPRYLIKTRGQQVTLSCSPISGHRSVSWYQQTPGQGLQFLFEYFSETQRNKGNFPGRFSGRQFSNSRSEMNVSTLELGDSALYLCASGLMGGRSDTQYFGPGTRLTVL.

There are a few counts of this clonotype. This chain joins TRBV9 and TRBJ2-1; D may correspond to TRBD1 or TRBD2 (6 bases each). Germline CDR1 SGDLS, CDR2 YYNGEE. There are 15 residues in the CDR3. V was shortened by 0 bases and J by 9 bases, with 16 bases between the two germline ends. The CDR3: CASSVGGGSRGEQFF. CDR3 bases: TGTGCCAGCAGCGTAGGAGGGGGTTCGCGGGGTGAGCAGTTCTTC.

This clonotype occurred many times. The V gene is TRBV12-3 or TRBV12-4, the J gene TRBJ2-1; 11 positions match TRBD1. J gave up 9 bases and V 1 base, and 2 bases lay outside the gene matches. This CDR3 is 14 amino acids long. DNA for the CDR3: TGTGCCAGCAGTTTAGGGACAGGGGGCACTGAGCAGTTCTTC. The encoded protein is CASSLGTGGTEQFF.

The CDR3 reads CASSIGTGLTFF. The DNA of the CDR3 is TGTGCCAGTAGTATTGGAACAGGACTTACGTTCTTC. This sequence joins TRBV19 and TRBJ2-1, with D possibly called TRBD1 or TRBD2 (5 bases each). This CDR3 has 12 amino acids. CDR1 is LNHDA and CDR2 is SQIVND in the germline V gene (reference sequence). The V gene lost 3 bases and the J gene lost 15 bases, with 15 bases spanning the gap. The complete variable domain, with remaining parts taken from reference TRBV19 and TRBJ2-1, reads DGGITQSPKYLFRKEGQNVTLSCEQNLNHDAMYWYRQDPGQGLRLIYYSQIVNDFQKGDIAEGYSVSREKKESFPLTVTSAQKNPTAFYLCASSIGTGLTFFGPGTRLTVL.

This clonotype was counted many times. The chain is built from TRBV6-5 and TRBJ1-2; D is unclear. Per germline, CDR1 MNHEY and CDR2 SVGAGI. The CDR3 covers 15 residues. V was shortened by 0 bases and J by 0 bases, with 8 bases between the two germline ends. CDR3 DNA: TGTGCCAGCAGTTACTCTCCCGGGACTAACTATGGCTACACCTTC. It translates to CASSYSPGTNYGYTF.

J is TRBJ2-1 and V is TRBV15, with a weak D call TRBD1 (6 bases). The CDR3 consists of 14 residues. V lost 8 bases and J lost 0, with 11 bases in between. Per the germline V gene, CDR1 is LNHNV and CDR2 is YYDKDF (reference sequence). The CDR3 region is CATGKGDSYNEQFF. As DNA, the CDR3 is TGTGCCACCGGGAAGGGGGACTCCTACAATGAGCAGTTCTTC.

This clonotype showed up just a few times. The chain links TRBV12-3 or TRBV12-4 to TRBJ2-7, with TRBD1 matching 10 bases. The CDR3 consists of 14 residues. V lost 2 bases, J lost 6 bases, and 4 bases stayed unmatched. The CDR3 sequence is CASSLRQGAGEQYF. CDR3 in DNA: TGTGCCAGCAGTTTAAGACAGGGGGCGGGCGAGCAGTACTTC.

This sequence joins TRBV24-1 and TRBJ2-7, with 9 nucleotides matching TRBD1. Germline V CDR1 and CDR2: KGHDR, SFDVKD. This CDR3 is 13 amino acids long. Losses at the gene ends were 8 bases for V and 0 bases for J; bases not matched to a gene: 1. This chain's CDR3 is CATMDRGSYEQYF. CDR3 DNA sequence: TGTGCCACCATGGACAGGGGCTCCTACGAGCAGTACTTC.

The V call is TRBV20-1, the J call TRBJ1-5; no clear D gene. The germline V gene encodes CDR1 DFQATT and CDR2 SNEGSKA (reference sequence). The V end was cut by 3 bases, the J end by 5 bases, with 8 bases between. The CDR3 runs to 12 residues. Here the CDR3 DNA reads TGCAGTGCTAGCACAGATTATCAGCCCCAGCATTTT. Encoded protein: CSASTDYQPQHF.

This clonotype was recorded at least ten times. The chain combines TRBV14 with TRBJ2-3; D gene unclear. The CDR3 contains 14 residues. CDR1 is SGHDN and CDR2 is FVKESK in the germline V gene. Between the trimmed V and J ends, which lost 4 bases and 2 bases, there was a span of 10 bases. The CDR3: CASSLGFYTDTQYF. The CDR3 DNA reads TGTGCCAGCAGCCTCGGGTTCTACACAGATACGCAGTATTTT.

This clonotype showed up many times. The chain is built from TRBV5-1 and TRBJ1-5; D gene ambiguous. This CDR3 region has 15 residues. From germline, CDR1 is SGHRS and CDR2 YFSETQ. V dropped 5 bases and J dropped 0 bases, with 12 bases sitting between them. The CDR3 reads CASRADGNSNQPQHF. The CDR3 region has the DNA TGCGCCAGCAGGGCCGACGGGAATAGCAATCAGCCCCAGCATTTT.

This chain connects TRBV30 to TRBJ2-3; a possible D gene is TRBD2 (6 bases). The ends were cut back, 0 bases at V and 0 bases at J, with 16 bases in the middle. Germline values: CDR1 GTSNPN, CDR2 SVGIG (reference sequence). The length of the CDR3 is 17 residues. Here the CDR3 reads CAWSVLGAGTSTDTQYF. Here the CDR3 DNA reads TGTGCCTGGAGTGTACTTGGAGCGGGCACTAGCACAGATACGCAGTATTTT. Full variable domain (remainder filled in from reference TRBV30 and TRBJ2-3): SQTIHQWPATLVQPVGSPLSLECTVEGTSNPNLYWYRQAAGRGLQLLFYSVGIGQISSEVPQNLSASRPQDRQFILSSKKLLLSDSGFYLCAWSVLGAGTSTDTQYFGPGTRLTVL.

This clonotype was picked up many times. The chain links TRBV7-8 to TRBJ2-7, with TRBD2 matching over 8 bases. CDR1 SGHVS and CDR2 FQNEAQ come from the germline V gene. Germline trimming cut 5 bases from V and 3 bases from J; bases unmatched to any gene: 12. There are 16 residues in the CDR3. This CDR3 reads CASSNPPAGVVYEQYF. As DNA, the CDR3 is TGTGCCAGCAGCAATCCCCCAGCGGGAGTGGTCTACGAGCAGTACTTC. Using reference TRBV7-8 and TRBJ2-7 for the parts outside the CDR3, the full variable domain is GAGVSQSPRYKVAKRGQDVALRCDPISGHVSLFWYQQALGQGPEFLTYFQNEAQLDKSGLPSDRFFAERPEGSVSTLKIQRTQQEDSAVYLCASSNPPAGVVYEQYFGPGTRLTVT.

J is TRBJ2-1 and V is TRBV19, with 14 positions matching TRBD2. CDR3 length: 14 residues. V shed 4 bases, J shed 12 bases, and the junction held 5 bases outside the gene matches. The germline gives CDR1 LNHDA, CDR2 SQIVND (reference sequence). CDR3 bases: TGTGCCAGTAGTACCGGACTAGCGGGAGGTTTGCAGTTCTTC. It translates to CASSTGLAGGLQFF. Complete variable domain (other parts from reference TRBV19 and TRBJ2-1): DGGITQSPKYLFRKEGQNVTLSCEQNLNHDAMYWYRQDPGQGLRLIYYSQIVNDFQKGDIAEGYSVSREKKESFPLTVTSAQKNPTAFYLCASSTGLAGGLQFFGPGTRLTVL.

This clonotype was counted ten times or more. The V call is TRBV7-9, the J call TRBJ2-7; 12 bases are shared with TRBD2. Germline CDR1 is SEHNR and CDR2 is FQNEAQ (reference sequence). V trimming: 3 bases; J trimming: 5 bases; junction bases outside the gene matches: 11. CDR3 length: 17 residues. The CDR3 DNA follows: TGTGCCAGCAGCTTCGGTATCCCTAGCGGGAGGGCGAACGAGCAGTACTTC. This gives the protein CASSFGIPSGRANEQYF.

The sample holds many counts of this clonotype. The J gene is TRBJ1-3, the V gene TRBV12-3 or TRBV12-4, with D unresolved. Trimming took 5 bases from V and 4 from J, leaving 6 bases between them. The CDR3 is made up of 12 amino acids. The CDR3 sequence is CASSTAGNTIYF. DNA for the CDR3: TGTGCCAGCAGTACTGCGGGAAACACCATATATTTT.

Many counts were recorded for this clonotype. The V and J genes are TRBV20-1 and TRBJ2-7; 10 bases map to TRBD2. The germline gives CDR1 DFQATT, CDR2 SNEGSKA (reference sequence). This CDR3 contains 15 residues. V lost 2 bases and J lost 3; bases outside the gene matches: 7. CDR3 residues: CSARSHSGRYYEQYF. The DNA of the CDR3 is TGCAGTGCTAGATCCCATAGCGGGAGGTACTACGAGCAGTACTTC.

This clonotype was observed at least ten times. The J gene is TRBJ2-7, the V gene TRBV6-2 or TRBV6-3; a weak D match, TRBD1 (6 bases). CDR1 and CDR2 (germline): MNHEY, SVGEGT. The V end was cut by 5 bases, the J end by 3 bases, with 20 bases between. This CDR3 is built from 16 residues. The CDR3 DNA is TGTGCCAGCAGTCAAACCCGGTCTTCAGGGGTCTACGAGCAGTACTTC. It codes for CASSQTRSSGVYEQYF.

This clonotype was seen at least ten times. The chain joins TRBV6-5 to TRBJ2-5; 9 positions match TRBD2. Germline CDR1 is MNHEY and CDR2 is SVGAGI. The ends lost 2 bases at V and 0 bases at J; junction bases unmatched: 4. The CDR3 extends over 16 amino acids. The CDR3 region has the DNA TGTGCCAGCAGTTACGCTAGCGGGAAGTACCAAGAGACCCAGTACTTC. This gives the protein CASSYASGKYQETQYF.